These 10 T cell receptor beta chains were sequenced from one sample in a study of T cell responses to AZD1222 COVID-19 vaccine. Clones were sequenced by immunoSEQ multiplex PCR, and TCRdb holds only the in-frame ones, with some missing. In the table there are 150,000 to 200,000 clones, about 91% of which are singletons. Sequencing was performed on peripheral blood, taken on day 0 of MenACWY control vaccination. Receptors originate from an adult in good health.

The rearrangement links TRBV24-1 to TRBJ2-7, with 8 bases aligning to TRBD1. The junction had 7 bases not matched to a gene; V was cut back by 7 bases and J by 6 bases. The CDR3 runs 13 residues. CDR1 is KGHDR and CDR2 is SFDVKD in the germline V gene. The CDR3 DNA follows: TGTGCCACCAGGGCCCGGACAGGGCGCGAGCAGTACTTC. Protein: CATRARTGREQYF.

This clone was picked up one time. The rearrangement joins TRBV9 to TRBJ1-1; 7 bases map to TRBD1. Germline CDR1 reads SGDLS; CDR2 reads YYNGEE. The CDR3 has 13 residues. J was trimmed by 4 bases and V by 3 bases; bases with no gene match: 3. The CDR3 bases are TGTGCCAGCAGCGCGTACAGGGGCACTGAAGCTTTCTTT. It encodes CASSAYRGTEAFF.

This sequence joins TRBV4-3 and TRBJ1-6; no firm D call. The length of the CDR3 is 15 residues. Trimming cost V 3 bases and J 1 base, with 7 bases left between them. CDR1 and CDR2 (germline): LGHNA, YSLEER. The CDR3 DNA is TGCGCCAGCAGCCATTGGATATCCTATAATTCACCCCTCCACTTT. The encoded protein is CASSHWISYNSPLHF.

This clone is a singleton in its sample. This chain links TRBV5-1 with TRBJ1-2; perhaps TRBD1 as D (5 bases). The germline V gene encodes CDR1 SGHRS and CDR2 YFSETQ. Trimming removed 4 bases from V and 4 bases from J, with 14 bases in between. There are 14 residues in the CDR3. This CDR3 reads CASSARDSAYGYTF. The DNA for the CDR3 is TGCGCCAGCAGCGCGCGAGACAGCGCCTATGGCTACACCTTC.

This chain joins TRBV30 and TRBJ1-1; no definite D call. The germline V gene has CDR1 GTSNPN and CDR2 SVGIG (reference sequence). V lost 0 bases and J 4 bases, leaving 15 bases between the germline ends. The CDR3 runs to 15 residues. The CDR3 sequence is CAWSVFPLWGTEAFF. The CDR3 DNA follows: TGTGCCTGGAGTGTATTTCCCCTGTGGGGCACTGAAGCTTTCTTT.

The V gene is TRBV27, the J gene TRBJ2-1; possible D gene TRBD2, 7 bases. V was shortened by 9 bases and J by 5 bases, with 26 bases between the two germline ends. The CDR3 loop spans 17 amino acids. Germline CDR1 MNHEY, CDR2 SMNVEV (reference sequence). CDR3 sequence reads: CASTWGGAKGRDNEQFF. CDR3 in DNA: TGTGCCAGTACCTGGGGGGGCGCGAAGGGGAGGGACAATGAGCAGTTCTTC.

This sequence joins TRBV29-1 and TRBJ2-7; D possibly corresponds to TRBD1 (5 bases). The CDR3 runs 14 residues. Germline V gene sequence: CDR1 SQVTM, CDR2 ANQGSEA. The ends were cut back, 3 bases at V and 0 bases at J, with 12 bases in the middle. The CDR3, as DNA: TGCAGCGTTGACACCGGCGACAGCTCCTACGAGCAGTACTTC. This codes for CSVDTGDSSYEQYF.

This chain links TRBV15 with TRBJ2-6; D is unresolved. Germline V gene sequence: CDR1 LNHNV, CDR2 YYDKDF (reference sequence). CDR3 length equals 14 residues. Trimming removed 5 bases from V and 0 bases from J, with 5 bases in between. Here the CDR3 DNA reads TGTGCCACCAGCGGTCCCTCTGGGGCCAACGTCCTGACTTTC. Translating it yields CATSGPSGANVLTF.

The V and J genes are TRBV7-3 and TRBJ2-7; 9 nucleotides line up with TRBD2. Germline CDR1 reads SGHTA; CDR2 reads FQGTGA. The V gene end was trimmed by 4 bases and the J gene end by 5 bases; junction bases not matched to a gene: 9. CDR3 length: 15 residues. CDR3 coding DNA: TGTGCCAGCAGCTCGACGGGACTAGCTGGCGACGAGCAGTACTTC. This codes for CASSSTGLAGDEQYF.

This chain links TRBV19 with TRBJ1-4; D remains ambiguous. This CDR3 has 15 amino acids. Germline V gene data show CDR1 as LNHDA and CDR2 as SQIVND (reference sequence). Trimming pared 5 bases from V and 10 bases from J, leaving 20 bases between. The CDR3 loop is CASSSAVGLEPKLFF. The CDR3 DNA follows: TGTGCCAGTAGTTCCGCCGTGGGCCTCGAGCCAAAACTGTTTTTT.